The T cell receptor (beta chain) described here comes from a study of glioma-infiltrating T cells. The CDR3 contains 15 residues. Germline trimming cut 5 bases from V and 2 bases from J; bases unmatched to any gene: 3. Using RNA template, CDR3s of TCR alpha and beta were amplified with iRepertoire arm-PCR. Using its own MiXCR run on the multiplex PCR reads, TCRdb lists one record per CDR3 protein. The data show about 140,000 distinct CDR3 sequences, 30% to 40% seen once. J is TRBJ1-6 and V is TRBV12-3 or TRBV12-4; 7 bases align to TRBD1. The TCR sequence derives from a human donor with low-grade glioma or glioblastoma, undergoing nonglioma brain surgery, or in good health (not recorded which). Sequenced material: glioma tissue, nonneoplastic brain tissue, or PBMCs (not recorded which). CDR3 loop: CASSTGQAYNSPLHF. The CDR3 nucleotides read TGTGCCAGCAGTACAGGACAGGCCTATAATTCACCCCTCCACTTT.